A selection of T cell receptor beta chains follows, all from one sample in a study of blood T cell repertoires in COVID-19. This table comes from immunoSEQ multiplex PCR, and its TCRdb copy is limited to in-frame clones, with some not included. The sample has 150,000 or so clones, approximately 83% seen once. What was sequenced was peripheral blood. The receptors derive from a woman aged 60-75 years with acute or convalescent COVID-19. CDR3s include the opening cysteine and the closing phenylalanine or tryptophan. A D gene is named only where the DNA matches it firmly. Size is omitted from some rows. Given values are once, few, many or a class for expanded clones.

v_gene: TRBV19; d_gene: NA; j_gene: TRBJ2-7; abundance: once; CDR3nt: TGTGCCAGTAGTATATCGAGAGGGCTAGGCTACGAGCAGTACTTC; CDR3aa: CASSISRGLGYEQYF
v_gene: TRBV29-1; d_gene: TRBD1; j_gene: TRBJ2-5; abundance: NA; CDR3nt: TGCAGCGTGCGGGCGGGACAGGGGAGGGAGACCCAGTACTTC; CDR3aa: CSVRAGQGRETQYF
v_gene: TRBV11-2; d_gene: TRBD1; j_gene: TRBJ1-1; abundance: NA; CDR3nt: TGTGCCAGCAGCCCAGGGACAGGTCCTGAAGCTTTCTTT; CDR3aa: CASSPGTGPEAFF
v_gene: TRBV12-3/TRBV12-4; d_gene: TRBD1; j_gene: TRBJ1-2; abundance: NA; CDR3nt: TGTGCCAGCAGCTCTACGGGACAGGGGGGCTGCACCTTC; CDR3aa: CASSSTGQGGCTF
v_gene: TRBV7-9; d_gene: TRBD1; j_gene: TRBJ1-5; abundance: NA; CDR3nt: TGTGCCAGCAGCTGGGGTACGACAGGGACCCAGCCCCAGCATTTT; CDR3aa: CASSWGTTGTQPQHF
v_gene: TRBV6-4; d_gene: NA; j_gene: TRBJ1-1; abundance: NA; CDR3nt: TGTGCCAGCAGTGACTCGAGGGGGATGCGAGCTTTCTTT; CDR3aa: CASSDSRGMRAFF
v_gene: TRBV7-9; d_gene: NA; j_gene: TRBJ2-1; abundance: NA; CDR3nt: TGTGCCAGCAGCCCCAGCGCGAGCTCCTACAATGAGCAGTTCTTC; CDR3aa: CASSPSASSYNEQFF
v_gene: TRBV27; d_gene: NA; j_gene: TRBJ1-5; abundance: NA; CDR3nt: TGTGCCAGCAGAAACTCCAGGGGCAGCAATCAGCCCCAGCATTTT; CDR3aa: CASRNSRGSNQPQHF
v_gene: TRBV5-1; d_gene: TRBD1; j_gene: TRBJ1-2; abundance: once; CDR3nt: TGCGCCAGCAGCCAGGGCCAGGGGGGAGGCTATGGCTACACCTTC; CDR3aa: CASSQGQGGGYGYTF
v_gene: TRBV9; d_gene: NA; j_gene: TRBJ1-6; abundance: few; CDR3nt: TGTGCCAGCAGCGTAGGCAGGGCTTCACCCCTCCACTTT; CDR3aa: CASSVGRASPLHF
v_gene: TRBV4-1; d_gene: NA; j_gene: TRBJ1-2; abundance: NA; CDR3nt: TGCGCCAGCAGCCAAGGGGGAGGGGTCTATGGCTACACCTTC; CDR3aa: CASSQGGGVYGYTF
v_gene: TRBV5-4; d_gene: TRBD1; j_gene: TRBJ1-2; abundance: once; CDR3nt: TGTGCCAGCAGCTACTTAGACAGGGGGGAATATGGCTACACCTTC; CDR3aa: CASSYLDRGEYGYTF
v_gene: TRBV9; d_gene: NA; j_gene: TRBJ2-6; abundance: NA; CDR3nt: TGTGCCAGCAGCGTAGTATCGAGGGGGGCCAACGTCCTGACTTTC; CDR3aa: CASSVVSRGANVLTF
v_gene: TRBV24-1; d_gene: NA; j_gene: TRBJ2-3; abundance: NA; CDR3nt: TGTGCCACCAGTGATTTCAGTCGGCAGGGCACAGATACGCAGTATTTT; CDR3aa: CATSDFSRQGTDTQYF
v_gene: TRBV18; d_gene: NA; j_gene: TRBJ1-2; abundance: NA; CDR3nt: TGTGCCAGCTCACTCCCAACTAACTATGGCTACACCTTC; CDR3aa: CASSLPTNYGYTF
v_gene: TRBV19; d_gene: TRBD1; j_gene: TRBJ1-2; abundance: NA; CDR3nt: TGTGCCAGTAGTACGGGACAGAGTGGCTATGGCTACACCTTC; CDR3aa: CASSTGQSGYGYTF
v_gene: TRBV6-5; d_gene: TRBD1; j_gene: TRBJ2-1; abundance: NA; CDR3nt: TGTGCCAGCAGTTACAACCAGGGGGCTGGGAATGAGCAGTTCTTC; CDR3aa: CASSYNQGAGNEQFF
v_gene: TRBV30; d_gene: NA; j_gene: TRBJ1-4; abundance: NA; CDR3nt: TGTGCCGGCATCGCCCCGGAAAAACTGTTTTTT; CDR3aa: CAGIAPEKLFF
v_gene: TRBV7-2; d_gene: NA; j_gene: TRBJ1-2; abundance: once; CDR3nt: TGTGCCAGCAGCTTAGGCGGGACGTCCAATAGAGGCTACACCTTC; CDR3aa: CASSLGGTSNRGYTF
v_gene: TRBV10-1; d_gene: NA; j_gene: TRBJ1-1; abundance: once; CDR3nt: TGCGCCAGCAGCCCCGGGAGATCCACTGAAGCTTTCTTT; CDR3aa: CASSPGRSTEAFF
v_gene: TRBV7-3; d_gene: TRBD1; j_gene: TRBJ1-4; abundance: NA; CDR3nt: TGTGCCAGCAGCTTAACTTGGGGACAGCCGAAATTTTTT; CDR3aa: CASSLTWGQPKFF
v_gene: TRBV9; d_gene: TRBD1; j_gene: TRBJ2-5; abundance: NA; CDR3nt: TGTGCCAGCAGCGCTCGGACAGGGGGTTCAGAGACCCAGTACTTC; CDR3aa: CASSARTGGSETQYF
v_gene: TRBV19; d_gene: TRBD1; j_gene: TRBJ1-5; abundance: NA; CDR3nt: TGTGCCAGTAGACTAGGGACAGGGGTTTTTCAGCCCCAGCATTTT; CDR3aa: CASRLGTGVFQPQHF
v_gene: TRBV7-6; d_gene: NA; j_gene: TRBJ2-2; abundance: NA; CDR3nt: TGTGCCAGCAGCCAGCTAGCATCGGCCGGGGAGCTGTTTTTT; CDR3aa: CASSQLASAGELFF
v_gene: TRBV11-2; d_gene: NA; j_gene: TRBJ1-1; abundance: NA; CDR3nt: TGTGCCAGCAGCTCCCCTATCCGCACTGAAGCTTTCTTT; CDR3aa: CASSSPIRTEAFF
v_gene: TRBV6-5; d_gene: NA; j_gene: TRBJ2-6; abundance: NA; CDR3nt: TGTGCCACCCAGGGCCTGTACTCTGGGGCCAACGTCCTGACTTTC; CDR3aa: CATQGLYSGANVLTF
v_gene: TRBV5-5; d_gene: TRBD2; j_gene: TRBJ2-1; abundance: NA; CDR3nt: TGTGCCAGCAGCCCGACCGGGACTAGGCCATTCAATGAGCAGTTCTTC; CDR3aa: CASSPTGTRPFNEQFF
v_gene: TRBV2; d_gene: NA; j_gene: TRBJ2-7; abundance: NA; CDR3nt: TGTGCCAGCAGGGAGTCCGCAGGGGACAACGAGCAGTACTTC; CDR3aa: CASRESAGDNEQYF
v_gene: TRBV3-1/TRBV3-2; d_gene: NA; j_gene: TRBJ1-2; abundance: NA; CDR3nt: TGTGCCAGCAGCCAAGAGCGTCTTGGCTACACCTTC; CDR3aa: CASSQERLGYTF
v_gene: TRBV6-5; d_gene: NA; j_gene: TRBJ2-1; abundance: few; CDR3nt: TGTGCCAGCAGGGTTGACTCTAGCTCCTACAATGAGCAGTTCTTC; CDR3aa: CASRVDSSSYNEQFF
v_gene: TRBV9; d_gene: TRBD1; j_gene: TRBJ1-1; abundance: NA; CDR3nt: TGTGCCAGCAGCGTACTTCAAGGGACAGGGGAGTCTGAAGCTTTCTTT; CDR3aa: CASSVLQGTGESEAFF
v_gene: TRBV28; d_gene: NA; j_gene: TRBJ1-2; abundance: NA; CDR3nt: TGTGCCAGCAGGAGGTCCCTCTATGGCTACACCTTC; CDR3aa: CASRRSLYGYTF
v_gene: TRBV7-6; d_gene: NA; j_gene: TRBJ1-4; abundance: NA; CDR3nt: TGTGCCAGCAGCTCCAGCACAGGGCGGAGTGAAAAACTGTTTTTT; CDR3aa: CASSSSTGRSEKLFF
v_gene: TRBV4-1; d_gene: TRBD2; j_gene: TRBJ2-2; abundance: NA; CDR3nt: TGCGCCAGCAGCCAAGCCCGTAGTGGGACTACCATAACCGGGGAGCTGTTTTTT; CDR3aa: CASSQARSGTTITGELFF
v_gene: TRBV3-1/TRBV3-2; d_gene: NA; j_gene: TRBJ2-2; abundance: NA; CDR3nt: TGTGCCAGCAGCCAAGGACTAGTGGCCGGGGAGCTGTTTTTT; CDR3aa: CASSQGLVAGELFF
v_gene: TRBV18; d_gene: NA; j_gene: TRBJ1-1; abundance: NA; CDR3nt: TGTGCCAGCTCACCACGGGGGGACCCGAACACTGAAGCTTTCTTT; CDR3aa: CASSPRGDPNTEAFF
v_gene: TRBV3-1/TRBV3-2; d_gene: NA; j_gene: TRBJ1-6; abundance: NA; CDR3nt: TGTGCCAGCAGCCTCCGGGAAAATCGTAATTCACCCCTCCACTTT; CDR3aa: CASSLRENRNSPLHF
v_gene: TRBV6-2/TRBV6-3; d_gene: NA; j_gene: TRBJ2-2; abundance: NA; CDR3nt: TGTGCCAGCAGTTACAGGGGCACCGGGGAGCTGTTTTTT; CDR3aa: CASSYRGTGELFF
v_gene: TRBV6-5; d_gene: TRBD1; j_gene: TRBJ1-5; abundance: NA; CDR3nt: TGTGCCAGCAGTCGGACAGGTCGCAATCAGCCCCAGCATTTT; CDR3aa: CASSRTGRNQPQHF
v_gene: TRBV5-1; d_gene: NA; j_gene: TRBJ2-3; abundance: NA; CDR3nt: TGCGCCAGCAGCTCCGGACAATTGCCTAGCACAGATACGCAGTATTTT; CDR3aa: CASSSGQLPSTDTQYF
v_gene: TRBV10-3; d_gene: TRBD2; j_gene: TRBJ2-2; abundance: NA; CDR3nt: TGTGCCATCAGTGAGTCGGGGACTAGGGTCACCGGGGAGCTGTTTTTT; CDR3aa: CAISESGTRVTGELFF
v_gene: TRBV5-1; d_gene: TRBD1; j_gene: TRBJ1-1; abundance: NA; CDR3nt: TGCGCCAGCAGCTTGACGCCGGGACAGGTCACTGAAGCTTTCTTT; CDR3aa: CASSLTPGQVTEAFF
v_gene: TRBV30; d_gene: NA; j_gene: TRBJ2-5; abundance: NA; CDR3nt: TGTGCCTGGAGTTTAACTACCGAAGAGACCCAGTACTTC; CDR3aa: CAWSLTTEETQYF
v_gene: TRBV5-1; d_gene: TRBD1; j_gene: TRBJ2-7; abundance: NA; CDR3nt: TGCGCCAGCAGCCAAGGACAGGCCGTCTACGAGCAGTACTTC; CDR3aa: CASSQGQAVYEQYF
v_gene: TRBV11-2; d_gene: TRBD2; j_gene: TRBJ2-4; abundance: NA; CDR3nt: TGTGCCAGCAGCTTAGTAGCTAGCGGGGGGGCTCGAGCCAAAAACATTCAGTACTTC; CDR3aa: CASSLVASGGARAKNIQYF
v_gene: TRBV6-5; d_gene: NA; j_gene: TRBJ1-2; abundance: NA; CDR3nt: TGTGCCAGCAGCGGGGGGGGGCGTAGATATGGCTACACCTTC; CDR3aa: CASSGGGRRYGYTF
v_gene: TRBV30; d_gene: NA; j_gene: TRBJ1-3; abundance: NA; CDR3nt: TGTGCCTGGAGTGCGTCCCTGACAGGTTACTCTGGAAACACCATATATTTT; CDR3aa: CAWSASLTGYSGNTIYF
v_gene: TRBV5-1; d_gene: TRBD2; j_gene: TRBJ2-5; abundance: NA; CDR3nt: TGCGCCAGCAGCTTGGGTAGCGGGGGCCCCCAAGAGACCCAGTACTTC; CDR3aa: CASSLGSGGPQETQYF
v_gene: TRBV6-5; d_gene: TRBD1; j_gene: TRBJ1-1; abundance: NA; CDR3nt: TGTGCCAGCAGTAAATGGACAGGGGGGTCCACTGAAGCTTTCTTT; CDR3aa: CASSKWTGGSTEAFF
v_gene: TRBV19; d_gene: TRBD1; j_gene: TRBJ1-4; abundance: NA; CDR3nt: TGTGCCAGTACTCCCACCGGGACAGTTAATGAAAAACTGTTTTTT; CDR3aa: CASTPTGTVNEKLFF
v_gene: TRBV4-1; d_gene: TRBD2; j_gene: TRBJ2-3; abundance: NA; CDR3nt: TGCGCCAGCAGCCATCACGCCCGGGGGGAATCAGGCACAGATACGCAGTATTTT; CDR3aa: CASSHHARGESGTDTQYF
v_gene: TRBV7-9; d_gene: TRBD2; j_gene: TRBJ2-5; abundance: NA; CDR3nt: TGTGCCAGCAGCTTAGTCCTAGCGGGGGCGGAGACCCAGTACTTC; CDR3aa: CASSLVLAGAETQYF
v_gene: TRBV2; d_gene: NA; j_gene: TRBJ1-5; abundance: NA; CDR3nt: TGTGCCAGCAGAGGGGGGGAAATGGAGCCCCAGCATTTT; CDR3aa: CASRGGEMEPQHF
v_gene: TRBV11-2; d_gene: NA; j_gene: TRBJ2-5; abundance: NA; CDR3nt: TGTGCCAGCAGCCCATCGCGGGGCTCCCAAGAGACCCAGTACTTC; CDR3aa: CASSPSRGSQETQYF
v_gene: TRBV7-8; d_gene: TRBD2; j_gene: TRBJ2-5; abundance: NA; CDR3nt: TGTGCCAGCAGCTTACTAAATAGCGGGGGCCAAGAGACCCAGTACTTC; CDR3aa: CASSLLNSGGQETQYF
v_gene: TRBV6-7; d_gene: TRBD2; j_gene: TRBJ2-5; abundance: NA; CDR3nt: TGTGCCAGCAGTCGACTAGCGGGGGCAGAGACCCAGTACTTC; CDR3aa: CASSRLAGAETQYF
v_gene: TRBV18; d_gene: NA; j_gene: TRBJ1-2; abundance: NA; CDR3nt: TGTGCCAGCTCCCCAGGACAGGGCTACACCTTC; CDR3aa: CASSPGQGYTF
v_gene: TRBV12-5; d_gene: NA; j_gene: TRBJ1-2; abundance: NA; CDR3nt: TGTGCTAGTTCCTCGGACTATGGCTACACCTTC; CDR3aa: CASSSDYGYTF
v_gene: TRBV5-1; d_gene: NA; j_gene: TRBJ2-6; abundance: NA; CDR3nt: TGCGCCAGCAGCTTGGATCAGATCTCTGGGGCCAACGTCCTGACTTTC; CDR3aa: CASSLDQISGANVLTF
v_gene: TRBV12-3/TRBV12-4; d_gene: NA; j_gene: TRBJ2-3; abundance: once; CDR3nt: TGTGCCAGCAGTTTAGTCGGAGATACGCAGTATTTT; CDR3aa: CASSLVGDTQYF